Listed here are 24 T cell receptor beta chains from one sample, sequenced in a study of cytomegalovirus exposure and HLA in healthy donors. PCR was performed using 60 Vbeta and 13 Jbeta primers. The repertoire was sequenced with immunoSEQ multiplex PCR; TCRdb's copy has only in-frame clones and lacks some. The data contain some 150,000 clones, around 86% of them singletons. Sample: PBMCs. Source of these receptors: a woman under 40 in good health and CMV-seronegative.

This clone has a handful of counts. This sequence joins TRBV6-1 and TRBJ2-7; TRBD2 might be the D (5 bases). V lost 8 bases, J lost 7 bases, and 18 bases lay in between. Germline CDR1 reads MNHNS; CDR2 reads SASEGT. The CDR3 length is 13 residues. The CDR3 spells CASGPREAREQYF. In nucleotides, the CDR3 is TGTGCCAGCGGCCCCCGGGAAGCGAGGGAGCAGTACTTC.

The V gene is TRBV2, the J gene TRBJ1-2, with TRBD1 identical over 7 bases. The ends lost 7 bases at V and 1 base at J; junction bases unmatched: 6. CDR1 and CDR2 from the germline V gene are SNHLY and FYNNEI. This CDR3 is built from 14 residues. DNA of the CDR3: TGTGCCAGCATCCGGGACAGCCTTAACTATGGCTACACCTTC. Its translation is CASIRDSLNYGYTF.

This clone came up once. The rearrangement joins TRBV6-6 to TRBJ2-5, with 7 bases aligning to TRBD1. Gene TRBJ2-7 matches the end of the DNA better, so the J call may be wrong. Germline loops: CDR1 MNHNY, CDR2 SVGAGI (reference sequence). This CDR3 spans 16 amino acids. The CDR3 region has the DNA TGTGCCAGCAGTTACCCCCTCGACAGGGTGTCTTACGAGCAGTACTTC. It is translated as CASSYPLDRVSYEQYF.

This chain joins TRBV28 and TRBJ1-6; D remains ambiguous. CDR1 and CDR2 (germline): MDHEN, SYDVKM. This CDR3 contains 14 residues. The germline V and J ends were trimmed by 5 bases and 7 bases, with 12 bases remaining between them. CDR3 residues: CASSQRYQNSPLHF. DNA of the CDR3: TGTGCCAGCAGTCAAAGATATCAGAATTCACCCCTCCACTTT.

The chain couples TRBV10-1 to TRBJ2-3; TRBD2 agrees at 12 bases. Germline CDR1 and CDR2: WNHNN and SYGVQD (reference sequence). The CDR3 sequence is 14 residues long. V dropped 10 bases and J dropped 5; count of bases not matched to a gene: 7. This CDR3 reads CATSSGGAKDTQYF. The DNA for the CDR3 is TGCGCCACCTCTAGCGGGGGGGCCAAAGATACGCAGTATTTT.

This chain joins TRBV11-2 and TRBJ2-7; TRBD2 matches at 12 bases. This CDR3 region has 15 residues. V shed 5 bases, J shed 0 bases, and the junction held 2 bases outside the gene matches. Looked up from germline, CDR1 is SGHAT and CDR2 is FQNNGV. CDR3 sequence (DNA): TGTGCCAGCAGCCTGGGACTAGCGGGCTCCTACGAGCAGTACTTC. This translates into CASSLGLAGSYEQYF.

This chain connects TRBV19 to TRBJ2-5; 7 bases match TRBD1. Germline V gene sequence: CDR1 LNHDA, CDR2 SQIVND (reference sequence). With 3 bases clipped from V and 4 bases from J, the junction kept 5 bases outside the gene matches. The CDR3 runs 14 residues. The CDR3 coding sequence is TGTGCCAGTAGTATCGGACAGGTGGGAGAGACCCAGTACTTC. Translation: CASSIGQVGETQYF. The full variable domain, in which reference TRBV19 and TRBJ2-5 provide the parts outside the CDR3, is DGGITQSPKYLFRKEGQNVTLSCEQNLNHDAMYWYRQDPGQGLRLIYYSQIVNDFQKGDIAEGYSVSREKKESFPLTVTSAQKNPTAFYLCASSIGQVGETQYFGPGTRLLVL.

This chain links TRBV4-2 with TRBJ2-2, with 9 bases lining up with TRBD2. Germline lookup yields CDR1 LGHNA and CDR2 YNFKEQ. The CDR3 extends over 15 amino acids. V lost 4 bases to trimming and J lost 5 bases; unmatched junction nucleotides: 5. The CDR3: CASSLAGEFTGELFF. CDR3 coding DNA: TGTGCCAGCAGCCTAGCGGGAGAGTTTACCGGGGAGCTGTTTTTT.

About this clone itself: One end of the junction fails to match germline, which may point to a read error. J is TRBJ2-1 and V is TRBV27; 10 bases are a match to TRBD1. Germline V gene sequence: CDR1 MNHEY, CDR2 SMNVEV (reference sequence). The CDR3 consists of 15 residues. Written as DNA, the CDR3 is TGTGCCGGCAGCTCTGGGACAGGGGAGGTCAATGAGCAGTTCTTC. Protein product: CAGSSGTGEVNEQFF.

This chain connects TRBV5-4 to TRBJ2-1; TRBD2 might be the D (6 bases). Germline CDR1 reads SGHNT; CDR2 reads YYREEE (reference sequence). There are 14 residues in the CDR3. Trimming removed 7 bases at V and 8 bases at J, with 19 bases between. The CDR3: CASHSLVEGHEQFF. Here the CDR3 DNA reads TGTGCCAGCCACTCTTTGGTGGAGGGCCATGAGCAGTTCTTC.

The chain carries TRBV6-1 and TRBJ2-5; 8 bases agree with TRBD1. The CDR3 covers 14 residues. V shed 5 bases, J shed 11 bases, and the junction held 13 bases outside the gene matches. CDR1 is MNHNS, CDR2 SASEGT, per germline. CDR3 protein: CASSYRTGSLGQYF. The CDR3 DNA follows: TGTGCCAGCAGTTATAGGACAGGGAGCCTCGGGCAGTACTTC.

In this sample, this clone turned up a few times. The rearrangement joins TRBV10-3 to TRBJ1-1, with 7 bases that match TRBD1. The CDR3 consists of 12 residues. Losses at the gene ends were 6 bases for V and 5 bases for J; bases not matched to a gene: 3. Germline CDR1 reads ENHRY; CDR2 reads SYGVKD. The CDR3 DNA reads TGTGCCATCAGGGTCAGGGGGACTGAAGCTTTCTTT. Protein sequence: CAIRVRGTEAFF.

CDR3 bases: TGTGCCAGCAGAGGGGCAGCCTTGTATGGTTCACCCCTCCACTTT. Its protein is CASRGAALYGSPLHF. The genes are TRBV27 and TRBJ1-6; a weak D match, TRBD1 (5 bases). Germline V gives CDR1 MNHEY, CDR2 SMNVEV (reference sequence). The V end lost 6 bases, the J end lost 9 bases, and 18 bases lay between the germline ends. The CDR3 covers 15 residues.

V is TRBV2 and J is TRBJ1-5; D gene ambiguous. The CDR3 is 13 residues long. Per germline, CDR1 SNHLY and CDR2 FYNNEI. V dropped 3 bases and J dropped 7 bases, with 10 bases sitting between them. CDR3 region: CASSDRISQPQHF. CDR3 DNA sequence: TGTGCCAGCAGTGACAGGATCTCACAGCCCCAGCATTTT.

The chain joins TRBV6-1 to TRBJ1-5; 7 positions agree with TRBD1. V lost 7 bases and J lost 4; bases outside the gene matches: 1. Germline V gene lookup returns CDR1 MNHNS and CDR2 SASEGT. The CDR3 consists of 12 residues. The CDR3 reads CASTQGNQPQHF. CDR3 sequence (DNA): TGTGCCAGCACACAGGGGAATCAGCCCCAGCATTTT.

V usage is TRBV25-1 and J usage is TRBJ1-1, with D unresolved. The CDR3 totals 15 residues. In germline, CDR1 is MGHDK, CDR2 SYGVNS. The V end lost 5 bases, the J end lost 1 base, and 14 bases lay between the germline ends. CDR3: CASSPREGTNTEAFF. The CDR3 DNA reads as TGTGCCAGCAGTCCGCGCGAGGGCACGAACACTGAAGCTTTCTTT.

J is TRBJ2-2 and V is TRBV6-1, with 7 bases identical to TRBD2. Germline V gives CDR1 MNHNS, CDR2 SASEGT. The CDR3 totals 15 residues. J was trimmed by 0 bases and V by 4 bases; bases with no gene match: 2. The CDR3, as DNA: TGTGCCAGCAGTGTTGGGGGGGCGAACACCGGGGAGCTGTTTTTT. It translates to CASSVGGANTGELFF.

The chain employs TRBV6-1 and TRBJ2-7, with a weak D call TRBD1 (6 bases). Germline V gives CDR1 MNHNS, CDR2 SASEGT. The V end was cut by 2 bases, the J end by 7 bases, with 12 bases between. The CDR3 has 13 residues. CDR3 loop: CASSENRVREQYF. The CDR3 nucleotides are TGTGCCAGCAGTGAAAACAGGGTTCGTGAGCAGTACTTC.

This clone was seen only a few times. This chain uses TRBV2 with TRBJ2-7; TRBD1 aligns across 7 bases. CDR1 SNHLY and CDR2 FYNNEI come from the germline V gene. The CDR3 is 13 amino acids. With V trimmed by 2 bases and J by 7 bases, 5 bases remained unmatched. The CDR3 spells CASSERTGGEQYF. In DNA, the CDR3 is TGTGCCAGCAGTGAAAGGACAGGCGGGGAGCAGTACTTC. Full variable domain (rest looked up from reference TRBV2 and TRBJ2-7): EPEVTQTPSHQVTQMGQEVILRCVPISNHLYFYWYRQILGQKVEFLVSFYNNEISEKSEIFDDQFSVERPDGSNFTLKIRSTKLEDSAMYFCASSERTGGEQYFGPGTRLTVT.

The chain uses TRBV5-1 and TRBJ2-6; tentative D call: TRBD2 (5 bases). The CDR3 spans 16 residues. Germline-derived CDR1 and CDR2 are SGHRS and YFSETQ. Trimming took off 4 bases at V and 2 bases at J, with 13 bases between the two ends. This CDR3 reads CASSLGPGTGANVLTF. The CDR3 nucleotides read TGCGCCAGCAGCCTTGGTCCGGGGACTGGGGCCAACGTCCTGACTTTC.

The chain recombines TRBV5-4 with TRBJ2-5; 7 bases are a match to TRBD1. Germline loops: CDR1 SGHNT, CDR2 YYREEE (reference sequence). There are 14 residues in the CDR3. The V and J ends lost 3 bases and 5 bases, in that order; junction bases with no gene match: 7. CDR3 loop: CASSSRQGRETQYF. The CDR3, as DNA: TGTGCCAGCAGCTCTAGACAGGGAAGGGAGACCCAGTACTTC.

CDR3 loop: CASGSLSGANVLTF. The CDR3 bases are TGCGCCAGCGGGAGTTTGTCTGGGGCCAACGTCCTGACTTTC. The rearrangement uses TRBV5-1 and TRBJ2-6; possible D gene TRBD2, 5 bases. Germline lookup yields CDR1 SGHRS and CDR2 YFSETQ. Trimming removed 7 bases at V and 1 base at J, with 9 bases between. The CDR3 totals 14 residues.

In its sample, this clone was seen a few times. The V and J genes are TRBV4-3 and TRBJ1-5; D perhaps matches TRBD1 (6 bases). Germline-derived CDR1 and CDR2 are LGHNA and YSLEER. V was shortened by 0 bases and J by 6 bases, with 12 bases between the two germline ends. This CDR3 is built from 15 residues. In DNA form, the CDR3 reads TGCGCCAGCAGCCAAGAGAACAGGGTGAGTCAGCCCCAGCATTTT. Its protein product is CASSQENRVSQPQHF.

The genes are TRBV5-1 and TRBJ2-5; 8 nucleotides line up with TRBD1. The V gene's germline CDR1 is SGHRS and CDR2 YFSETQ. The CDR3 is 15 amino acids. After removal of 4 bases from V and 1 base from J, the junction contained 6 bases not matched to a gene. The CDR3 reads CASSPWTGSQETQYF. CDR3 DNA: TGCGCCAGCAGCCCTTGGACAGGGAGCCAAGAGACCCAGTACTTC.